This is a list of T cell receptor beta chains from one sample in a study of CD8 T cells in ankylosing spondylitis. TCRdb recomputed calls from the 5' RACE reads with MiXCR, one row per CDR3 protein. The sample holds approximately 350,000 distinct CDR3 sequences; roughly 14% are singletons and the top ten take roughly 0.99%. What was sequenced was blood, either unsorted or a sorted T cell fraction (not recorded which). All receptors come from a male donor with ankylosing spondylitis or in good health (not recorded which). CDR3s leave out the opening cysteine and the closing phenylalanine or tryptophan. A D gene is named only where the DNA matches it firmly.

J,V,D,CDR3
TRBJ1-1,TRBV9,TRBD1,ASTRTGDTEAF
TRBJ1-1,TRBV6-6,.,ASGNGGPEAF
TRBJ1-1,TRBV29-1,.,SVVRTINEAF
TRBJ1-2,TRBV18,.,ASSLSTEATPGYT
TRBJ2-1,TRBV7-2,.,ASSPQGWPLYNEQF
TRBJ2-5,TRBV11-2,TRBD2,ASSLDRTSPETQY
TRBJ1-4,TRBV3-1,.,ASSQRPLGGNEKLF
TRBJ1-1,TRBV12-3/TRBV12-4,TRBD1,ASSPGGAAEAF
TRBJ2-2,TRBV7-2,TRBD1,AGTGDTGELF
TRBJ2-3,TRBV6-6,.,ASSYDFTDTQY
TRBJ1-1,TRBV6-1,.,ATAGGVTLTEAF
TRBJ2-2,TRBV20-1,.,SAREEGGRVGELF
TRBJ1-4,TRBV12-3/TRBV12-4,.,ASSLRQYSEKLF
TRBJ1-2,TRBV12-3/TRBV12-4,.,ASRPRTVYGYT
TRBJ1-1,TRBV6-2/TRBV6-3,.,AVRIMNTEAF
TRBJ2-7,TRBV7-9,.,ASSPVGTERLRYEQY
TRBJ1-1,TRBV29-1,.,SVEDGGNTEAF
TRBJ2-4,TRBV7-9,.,ASSPRGRRGENIQY
TRBJ1-4,TRBV27,.,ASSLGWGGYDEKLF
TRBJ1-5,TRBV12-3/TRBV12-4,.,ASSLGGGEGPQH
TRBJ1-1,TRBV2,.,ASSVPNTEAF
TRBJ2-4,TRBV4-1,.,ASSPQSRQGTKNIQY
TRBJ2-5,TRBV29-1,TRBD2,SVERTSANPQETQY
TRBJ1-3,TRBV5-1,.,ASSLWGSGDTIY
TRBJ1-1,TRBV12-3/TRBV12-4,.,ASQSTGYDTEAF
TRBJ2-7,TRBV11-2,TRBD2,ASSLIKGTPGGEQY
TRBJ1-4,TRBV2,.,ASIPQIATNEKLF
TRBJ2-7,TRBV27,TRBD2,ASSPLAGGPTEQY
TRBJ2-1,TRBV3-1,TRBD1,ASSHEQGARWNEQF
TRBJ1-4,TRBV5-1,.,ASSGGSSDEKLF
TRBJ2-7,TRBV11-2,.,ASSLDLGTAPYEQY
TRBJ2-7,TRBV29-1,.,SVEDSPWEQY
TRBJ1-5,TRBV6-5,.,ASSYMSGDNQPQH
TRBJ1-6,TRBV5-1,.,ASSWATYNSPLH
TRBJ2-3,TRBV20-1,.,SARDLNGGRGTDTQY
TRBJ1-2,TRBV7-9,.,ASSQTANYGYT
TRBJ1-2,TRBV5-1,TRBD1,ASSLSTGDGYT
TRBJ2-7,TRBV3-1,TRBD2,ASSQGGLAGNEQY
TRBJ2-7,TRBV9,.,ASSVEQGAEQY
TRBJ2-7,TRBV3-1,.,ASSPSLQGGRDEQY
TRBJ1-1,TRBV5-1,.,ASSLKQAGLTEAF
TRBJ2-7,TRBV7-9,.,ASSFTPSYEQY
TRBJ1-1,TRBV5-1,.,ASETVRESEGAF
TRBJ2-3,TRBV6-2/TRBV6-3,.,ASSYGGKTDTQY
TRBJ2-3,TRBV5-6,.,ASSLYGADTQY
TRBJ2-7,TRBV5-1,.,ASSLMGVPYEQY
TRBJ2-3,TRBV4-2,TRBD2,ASSQDGVAGGSNTDTQY
TRBJ2-7,TRBV5-1,TRBD2,ASSLGLADNYEQY